This entry lists 14 T cell receptor beta chains sequenced from one sample in a study of T-cell reconstitution after alpha-beta-depleted transplantation in children. It was with unique molecular identifiers that the TCRbeta library was prepared. From the PCR reads, TCRdb called clonotypes with MiXCR, one entry per CDR3 protein. In the table there are around 480,000 distinct CDR3 sequences, approximately 30% of which are singletons. The input for sequencing was PBMCs from the stem cell graft donor, taken from the stem cell graft. The receptor source for this set is a human donor who donated a stem cell graft to a child with aplastic anemia.

The CDR3 here is CSAQQGAGDTEAFF. CDR3 DNA sequence: TGCAGTGCGCAACAGGGGGCCGGGGACACTGAAGCTTTCTTT. The chain has TRBV20-1 and TRBJ1-1; 9 bases align to TRBD1. Germline V lookup: CDR1 DFQATT, CDR2 SNEGSKA (reference sequence). The CDR3 totals 14 residues. J gave up 3 bases and V 6 bases, and 8 bases lay outside the gene matches.

The chain couples TRBV19 to TRBJ1-2; perhaps TRBD1 as D (6 bases). Germline V lookup: CDR1 LNHDA, CDR2 SQIVND (reference sequence). The CDR3 sequence is 14 residues long. V was cut by 6 bases and J by 4 bases, with 15 bases left in between. This CDR3 reads CASSLRTGFYGYTF. Here the CDR3 DNA reads TGTGCCAGTAGCCTGCGAACAGGGTTCTATGGCTACACCTTC.

This clonotype was recorded a few times. The CDR3 DNA follows: TGTGCCTGGTCCGCCGGGGGAACCACAGATACGCAGTATTTT. This sequence encodes CAWSAGGTTDTQYF. The chain carries TRBV30 and TRBJ2-3; a weak D match, TRBD2 (6 bases). This CDR3 region has 14 residues. Per the germline V gene, CDR1 is GTSNPN and CDR2 is SVGIG (reference sequence). V lost 5 bases to trimming and J lost 2 bases, with 14 bases between them.

This sequence joins TRBV12-3 or TRBV12-4 and TRBJ2-7; 10 bases are a match to TRBD2. The CDR3 is 15 amino acids. V lost 2 bases, J lost 2 bases, and 3 bases stayed unmatched. CDR3 protein: CASSLTLAGAYEQYF. The CDR3 region has the DNA TGTGCCAGCAGTTTAACTCTAGCGGGAGCCTACGAGCAGTACTTC.

The rearrangement uses TRBV27 and TRBJ2-5, with a tentative D call TRBD2 (7 bases). V dropped 3 bases and J dropped 7 bases, with 15 bases sitting between them. The germline gives CDR1 MNHEY, CDR2 SMNVEV (reference sequence). The CDR3 is 14 amino acids. In DNA, the CDR3 is TGTGCCAGCAGTTTTATAGGGGGGGAAGGGACCCAGTACTTC. Translation: CASSFIGGEGTQYF.

V gene TRBV28 combines with J gene TRBJ2-7; perhaps TRBD1 as D (6 bases). The CDR3 has 14 residues. The germline CDR1 and CDR2 sequences are MDHEN and SYDVKM. V was cut by 1 base and J by 7 bases, with 14 bases left in between. CDR3: CASSLFRGHLEQYF. Written as DNA, the CDR3 is TGTGCCAGCAGTTTATTTCGGGGACACCTGGAGCAGTACTTC.

Many counts were recorded for this clonotype. The CDR3 coding sequence is TGTGCCAGCAGTTTAACGAGATCGGGTGGCTACACCTTC. It encodes CASSLTRSGGYTF. The V and J genes are TRBV27 and TRBJ1-2; D gene uncertain. The V gene lost 2 bases and the J gene lost 7 bases, with 11 bases spanning the gap. The germline gives CDR1 MNHEY, CDR2 SMNVEV (reference sequence). The CDR3 contains 13 residues.

The J gene is TRBJ1-1, the V gene TRBV18; the match to TRBD1 covers 8 bases. The CDR3 totals 14 residues. The ends lost 6 bases at V and 4 bases at J; junction bases unmatched: 7. The germline V gene has CDR1 KGHSH and CDR2 LQKENI. The CDR3 here is CASSQGQGSTEAFF. CDR3 nucleotide sequence: TGTGCCAGCTCCCAAGGACAGGGTTCCACTGAAGCTTTCTTT.

This clonotype was observed a few times. The CDR3 DNA reads as TGTGCCAGTAGAACGAGGGACTTCACAGATACGCAGTATTTT. It specifies CASRTRDFTDTQYF. The chain has TRBV28 and TRBJ2-3, with D perhaps matching TRBD2 (6 bases). Germline V gene data show CDR1 as MDHEN and CDR2 as SYDVKM. CDR3 length: 14 amino acids. Trimming took 9 bases from V and 2 from J, leaving 15 bases between them.

This clonotype was recorded only once. The J gene is TRBJ2-6, the V gene TRBV15; possible D gene TRBD2, 5 bases. CDR3 size: 16 residues. Per germline, CDR1 LNHNV and CDR2 YYDKDF (reference sequence). The V and J ends lost 5 bases and 5 bases respectively, with 16 bases between them. CDR3 nucleotides: TGTGCCACCAGCTTACCGGGGTCGGATAGGGCCAACGTCCTGACTTTC. This sequence encodes CATSLPGSDRANVLTF. Drawing the rest from reference TRBV15 and TRBJ2-6, the complete variable domain is DAMVIQNPRYQVTQFGKPVTLSCSQTLNHNVMYWYQQKSSQAPKLLFHYYDKDFNNEADTPDNFQSRRPNTSFCFLDIRSPGLGDTAMYLCATSLPGSDRANVLTFGAGSRLTVL.

This clonotype came up a few times. This chain links TRBV29-1 with TRBJ2-3; 8 bases match TRBD2. The CDR3 runs 13 residues. J was trimmed by 5 bases and V by 6 bases; bases with no gene match: 7. The germline gives CDR1 SQVTM, CDR2 ANQGSEA. The CDR3 protein is CSVSGGQGDTQYF. The CDR3 DNA reads TGCAGCGTCAGCGGGGGCCAAGGAGATACGCAGTATTTT.

This chain uses TRBV20-1 with TRBJ1-5; TRBD1 matches 10 bases. CDR1 and CDR2 (germline): DFQATT, SNEGSKA (reference sequence). This CDR3 has 17 amino acids. Trimming at V came to 6 bases and at J to 7 bases, leaving 18 bases not matched to a gene. This CDR3 is CSALRGPGTGAGQPQHF. CDR3 bases: TGCAGTGCCCTACGGGGTCCCGGGACAGGGGCCGGACAGCCCCAGCATTTT.

The sample holds a few counts of this clonotype. V is TRBV6-5 and J is TRBJ2-1, with 14 nucleotides matching TRBD2. The germline gives CDR1 MNHEY, CDR2 SVGAGI. V gave up 1 base and J gave up 5 bases; unmatched junction bases: 10. The CDR3 contains 19 residues. The CDR3 DNA reads as TGTGCCAGCAGTTACTACTTTTCGGGACTAGCGGGAGCAAACAATGAGCAGTTCTTC. It specifies CASSYYFSGLAGANNEQFF.

The gene calls are TRBV29-1 and TRBJ1-2, with 9 bases that match TRBD1. Germline CDR1 is SQVTM and CDR2 is ANQGSEA. The CDR3 sequence is 14 residues long. Trimming took 6 bases from V and 6 from J; bases not matched to a gene: 11. Written as DNA, the CDR3 is TGCAGCGTCCTAAAGGGACAGGGAGTCGATGGCTACACCTTC. It codes for CSVLKGQGVDGYTF.